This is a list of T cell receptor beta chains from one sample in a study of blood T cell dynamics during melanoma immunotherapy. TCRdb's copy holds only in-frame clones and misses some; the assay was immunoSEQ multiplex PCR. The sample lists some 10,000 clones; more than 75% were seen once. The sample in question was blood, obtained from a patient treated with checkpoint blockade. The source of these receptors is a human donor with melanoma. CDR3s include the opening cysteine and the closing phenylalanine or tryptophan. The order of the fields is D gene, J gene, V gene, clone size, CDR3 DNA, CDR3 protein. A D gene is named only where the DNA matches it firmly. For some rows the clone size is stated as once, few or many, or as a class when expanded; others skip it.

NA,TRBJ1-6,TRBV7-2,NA,TGTGCCAGCAGCTTAGAATTAGGAGTAGGTAATTCACCCCTCCACTTT,CASSLELGVGNSPLHF
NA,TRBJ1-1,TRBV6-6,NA,TGTGCCAGCAGTTCAAATACGGGACCGGGAGAAGCTTTCTTT,CASSSNTGPGEAFF
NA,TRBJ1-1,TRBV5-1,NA,TGCGCCAGCAGGGGGGGTATCGAGACTGAAGCTTTCTTT,CASRGGIETEAFF
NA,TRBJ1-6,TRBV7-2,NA,TGTGCCAGCAGCTTAGGTGTGGGGAGGTCGCTCTACTTT,CASSLGVGRSLYF
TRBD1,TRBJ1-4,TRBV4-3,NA,TGCGCCAGCAGCCAGAACAGGGGACCTAATGAAAAACTGTTTTTT,CASSQNRGPNEKLFF
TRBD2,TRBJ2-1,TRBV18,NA,TGTGCCAGCTCGGGGACTAGCGGGAGTTACAATGAGCAGTTCTTC,CASSGTSGSYNEQFF
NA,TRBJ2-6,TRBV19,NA,TGTGCCAGTAGTAGCCAAACGAGCTCTGGGGCCAACGTCCTGACTTTC,CASSSQTSSGANVLTF
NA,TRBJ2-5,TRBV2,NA,TGTGCCAGCAGTGTAACTAGCTGGGAGACCCAGTACTTC,CASSVTSWETQYF
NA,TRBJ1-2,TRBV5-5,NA,TGTGCCAGCAGCTTATTAGGGAACTATGGCTACACCTTC,CASSLLGNYGYTF
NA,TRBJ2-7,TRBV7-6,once,TGTGCCAGCAGCTTAGAAATGGGATCCTACGAGCAGTACTTC,CASSLEMGSYEQYF
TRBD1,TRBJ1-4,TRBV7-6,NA,TGTGCCAGCAGCCCAACCGGGACAGGGTGGGCGGCTAATGAAAAACTGTTTTTT,CASSPTGTGWAANEKLFF
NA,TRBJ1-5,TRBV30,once,TGTGCCTGGAGTCGGTCTAGCAATCAGCCCCAGCATTTT,CAWSRSSNQPQHF
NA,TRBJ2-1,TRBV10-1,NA,TGCGCCAGCAGTGATCGGGGTAGCTCCTACAATGAGCAGTTCTTC,CASSDRGSSYNEQFF
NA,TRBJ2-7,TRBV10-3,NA,TGTGCCATCAGTGGACAGCCTTCCGACGAGCAGTACTTC,CAISGQPSDEQYF
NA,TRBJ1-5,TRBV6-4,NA,TGTGCCAGCATGGTTACCTGGCCCCAGCATTTT,CASMVTWPQHF
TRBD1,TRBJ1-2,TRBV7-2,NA,TGTGCCAGCAGCTTAAACGGAGGGGGCGTAAGCTATGGCTACACCTTC,CASSLNGGGVSYGYTF
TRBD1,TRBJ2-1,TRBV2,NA,TGTGCCAGCAGGACAGGGGATGAGCAGTTCTTC,CASRTGDEQFF
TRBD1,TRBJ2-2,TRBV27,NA,TGTGCCAGCACTGCCGGGACAGGGGGCCAGGGCGGGGAGCTGTTTTTT,CASTAGTGGQGGELFF
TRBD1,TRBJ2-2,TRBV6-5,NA,TGTGCCAGCAGGCGACAGGGGTCCGGGGAGCTGTTTTTT,CASRRQGSGELFF
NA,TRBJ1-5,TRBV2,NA,TGTGCCAGCGGTGAAGCTGGGTATAGCAATCAGCCCCAGCATTTT,CASGEAGYSNQPQHF
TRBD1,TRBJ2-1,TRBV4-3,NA,TGCGCCAGCAGCCAAGATACCGGGACAGGGTCCTACAATGAGCAGTTCTTC,CASSQDTGTGSYNEQFF
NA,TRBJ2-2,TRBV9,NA,TGTGCCAGCAGCGCCCGACAGTCGCAGTACACCGGGGAGCTGTTTTTT,CASSARQSQYTGELFF
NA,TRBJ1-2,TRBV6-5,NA,TGTGCCAGCAGTTACTCGGCGGGCGGGAATTATGGCTACACCTTC,CASSYSAGGNYGYTF
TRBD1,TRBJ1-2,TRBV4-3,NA,TGCGCCAGCAGCCAAGAGGGTAGGGGGCGAGGCTACACCTTC,CASSQEGRGRGYTF
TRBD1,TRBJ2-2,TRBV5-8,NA,TGTGCCAGCAGCTCTTACGGACAGGGTGGCACCGGGGAGCTGTTTTTT,CASSSYGQGGTGELFF
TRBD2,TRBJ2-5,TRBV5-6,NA,TGTGCCAGCAGCTTCCCTCCCCCCGGGAGGGAGACCCAGTACTTC,CASSFPPPGRETQYF
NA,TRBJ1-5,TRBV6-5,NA,TGTGCCAGCAGTTATACAGGGAAGGGTCAGCCCCAGCATTTT,CASSYTGKGQPQHF
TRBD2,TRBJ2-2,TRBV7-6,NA,TGTGCCAGCAGCTTAGCGCTAGCGGGGGGCCGGGACACCGGGGAGCTGTTTTTT,CASSLALAGGRDTGELFF
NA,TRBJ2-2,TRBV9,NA,TGTGCCAGCAGCGTAGCTGGGAGGCCCACCGGGGAGCTGTTTTTT,CASSVAGRPTGELFF
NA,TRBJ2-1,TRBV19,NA,TGTGCCAGTAGTCTTAACCCGGGACTCCCTTTAAATGAGCAGTTCTTC,CASSLNPGLPLNEQFF
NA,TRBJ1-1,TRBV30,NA,TGTGCCTGGAGCAAGGGGGGAGGTGAAGCTTTCTTT,CAWSKGGGEAFF
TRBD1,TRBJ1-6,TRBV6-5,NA,TGTGCCAGCAGTTTTGGACAGGCCAATAATTCACCCCTCCACTTT,CASSFGQANNSPLHF
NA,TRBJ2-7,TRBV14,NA,TGTGCCAGCAGCCAGGCCTACGAGCAGTACTTC,CASSQAYEQYF
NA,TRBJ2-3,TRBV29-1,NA,TGCAGCGCGAGCGAGGGGGCAGATACGCAGTATTTT,CSASEGADTQYF
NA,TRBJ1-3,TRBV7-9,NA,TGTGCCAGCAGCTCGCGTAGGGGAAACACCATATATTTT,CASSSRRGNTIYF
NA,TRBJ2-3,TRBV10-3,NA,TGTGCCACGCGTAGAGAGGGGGAAGATACGCAGTATTTT,CATRREGEDTQYF
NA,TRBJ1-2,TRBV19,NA,TGTGCCAGTAGCAACGCTAACTATGGCTACACCTTC,CASSNANYGYTF
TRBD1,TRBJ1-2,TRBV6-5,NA,TGTGCCAGCAGGTTACCGGGACAGGGTAATGGCTACACCTTC,CASRLPGQGNGYTF
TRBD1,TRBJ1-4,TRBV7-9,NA,TGTGCCAGCAGCATAGGACAGGGAGGAAAACTGTTTTTT,CASSIGQGGKLFF
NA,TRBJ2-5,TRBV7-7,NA,TGTGCCAGCAGCTTAGGGACTGCCCAAGAGACCCAGTACTTC,CASSLGTAQETQYF
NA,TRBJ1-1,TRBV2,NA,TGTGCCAGCACCTCGGGACCGGGAGGGATGAACACTGAAGCTTTCTTT,CASTSGPGGMNTEAFF
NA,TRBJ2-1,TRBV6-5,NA,TGTGCCAGCAGGCAAGAAGACATTTCCAATGAGCAGTTCTTC,CASRQEDISNEQFF
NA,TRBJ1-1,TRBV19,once,TGTGCCAGTAGTATAGTTGGGATCGGGGGGCTATTCTCTGCTGAAGCTTTCTTT,CASSIVGIGGLFSAEAFF
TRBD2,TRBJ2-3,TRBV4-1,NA,TGCGCCAGCAGCCTCGGACTAGCGGGGGAGACGCAGTATTTT,CASSLGLAGETQYF
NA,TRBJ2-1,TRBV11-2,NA,TGTGCCAGCAGCTTAGATCGGGATGAGCAGTTCTTC,CASSLDRDEQFF
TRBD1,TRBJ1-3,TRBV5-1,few,TGCGCCAGCAGCATCGGACAGGAGAGTGGAAACACCATATATTTT,CASSIGQESGNTIYF
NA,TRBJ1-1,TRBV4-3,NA,TGCGCCAGCAGCCAAGAACAGAGCAACACTGAAGCTTTCTTT,CASSQEQSNTEAFF
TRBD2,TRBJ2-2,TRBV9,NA,TGTGCCAGCAGCCGGGGACTAGCGGGAGAAGCGAACACCGGGGAGCTGTTTTTT,CASSRGLAGEANTGELFF
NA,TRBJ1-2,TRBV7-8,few,TGTGCCAGCAGCCCATACGCGGGGTCCGGCTACACCTTC,CASSPYAGSGYTF
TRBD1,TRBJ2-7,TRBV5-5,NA,TGTGCCAGCAGCTTTACAGGGGGGACGGGCGAGCAGTACTTC,CASSFTGGTGEQYF
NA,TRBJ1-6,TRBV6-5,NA,TGTGCCAGCGCCCCAGGGGTTAATTCACCCCTCCACTTT,CASAPGVNSPLHF